The following is a TCR beta chain sequence with its context. This record comes from a study of blood T cell repertoires in COVID-19. Study details: Some COVID-19 samples were acute and others convalescent; all came from the United States, Italy and Spain. PBMCs, B-cell-depleted T cells, or T cells were the source of the cDNA or gDNA that made up the material.

The germline V gene has CDR1 LNHNV and CDR2 YYDKDF (reference sequence). With 1 base removed from V and 7 bases from J, the gap between germline ends came to 16 bases. CDR3 length equals 15 residues. Per the original data handling: By means of reference gene primer amplification, nucleated cell counts were estimated. Clones were read by immunoSEQ multiplex PCR, and TCRdb kept only the in-frame ones, dropping some. V and J calls and clone size are as listed in that table; D and trimming were resolved from the DNA. The repertoire holds roughly 38,000 clones, with more than 70% as singletons. The clonotype was recovered from a man in his 70s with acute or convalescent COVID-19. V gene TRBV15 combines with J gene TRBJ2-5; D uncertain. Sequenced input: peripheral blood. CDR3 region: CATSRVPASVGTQYF. The DNA for the CDR3 is TGTGCCACCAGCAGAGTCCCGGCAAGCGTAGGGACCCAGTACTTC.